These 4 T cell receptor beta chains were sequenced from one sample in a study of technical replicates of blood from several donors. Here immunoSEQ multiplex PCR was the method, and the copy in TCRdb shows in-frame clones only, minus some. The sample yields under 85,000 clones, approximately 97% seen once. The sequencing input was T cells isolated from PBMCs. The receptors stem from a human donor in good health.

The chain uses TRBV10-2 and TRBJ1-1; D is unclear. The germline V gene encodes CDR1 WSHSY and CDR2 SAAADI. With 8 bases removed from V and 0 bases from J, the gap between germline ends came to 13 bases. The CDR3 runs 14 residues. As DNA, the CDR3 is TGCGCCAGCTCAATTTTGAGCGTGAACACTGAAGCTTTCTTT. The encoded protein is CASSILSVNTEAFF.

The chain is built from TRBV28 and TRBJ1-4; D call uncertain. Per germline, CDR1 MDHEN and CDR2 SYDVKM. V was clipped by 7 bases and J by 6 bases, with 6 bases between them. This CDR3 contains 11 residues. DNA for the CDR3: TGTGCCAGCACTCCCGATGAAAAACTGTTTTTT. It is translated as CASTPDEKLFF.

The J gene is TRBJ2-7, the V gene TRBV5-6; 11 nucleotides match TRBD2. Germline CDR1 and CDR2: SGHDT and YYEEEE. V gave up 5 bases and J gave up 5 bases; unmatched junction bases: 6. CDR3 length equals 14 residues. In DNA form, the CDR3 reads TGTGCCAGCAGACTACTAGCGGGGGCCAACGAGCAGTACTTC. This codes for CASRLLAGANEQYF. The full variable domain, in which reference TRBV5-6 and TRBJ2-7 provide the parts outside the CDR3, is DAGVTQSPTHLIKTRGQQVTLRCSPKSGHDTVSWYQQALGQGPQFIFQYYEEEERQRGNFPDRFSGHQFPNYSSELNVNALLLGDSALYLCASRLLAGANEQYFGPGTRLTVT.

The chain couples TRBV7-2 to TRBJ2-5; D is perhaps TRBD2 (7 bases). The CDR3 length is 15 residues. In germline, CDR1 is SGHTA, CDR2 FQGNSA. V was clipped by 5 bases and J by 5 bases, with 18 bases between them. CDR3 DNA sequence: TGTGCCAGCAGCACCTTTGGGGGGGCTGGCGAGACCCAGTACTTC. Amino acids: CASSTFGGAGETQYF.